This T cell receptor (beta chain) was obtained from a study of blood T cell repertoires in COVID-19. Study overall: COVID-19 samples, acute and convalescent, were from the United States, Italy and Spain. PBMCs, B-cell-depleted T cells, or T cells were the source of the cDNA or gDNA that made up the material.

This CDR3 has 21 residues. CDR1 and CDR2 from the germline V gene are SGHDN and FVKESK. The junction had 17 bases not matched to a gene; V was cut back by 0 bases and J by 2 bases. Original analysis: Estimation of nucleated cell counts relied on the amplification of reference gene primers. The method was immunoSEQ multiplex PCR; TCRdb's version includes in-frame clones alone and lacks a portion of them. The DNA gave D and trimming, while V, J and clone size come from that table. The table shows approximately 150,000 clones, with approximately 90% occurring only once. This chain uses TRBV14 with TRBJ2-3; 10 nucleotides agree with TRBD2. The sequenced sample was peripheral blood. The source of this sequence is a woman between 45 and 60 years old with acute or convalescent COVID-19. The CDR3 DNA reads as TGTGCCAGCAGCCAAGATTATACTAGCGGGGTTGCCAGACATTTCACAGATACGCAGTATTTT. It specifies CASSQDYTSGVARHFTDTQYF.